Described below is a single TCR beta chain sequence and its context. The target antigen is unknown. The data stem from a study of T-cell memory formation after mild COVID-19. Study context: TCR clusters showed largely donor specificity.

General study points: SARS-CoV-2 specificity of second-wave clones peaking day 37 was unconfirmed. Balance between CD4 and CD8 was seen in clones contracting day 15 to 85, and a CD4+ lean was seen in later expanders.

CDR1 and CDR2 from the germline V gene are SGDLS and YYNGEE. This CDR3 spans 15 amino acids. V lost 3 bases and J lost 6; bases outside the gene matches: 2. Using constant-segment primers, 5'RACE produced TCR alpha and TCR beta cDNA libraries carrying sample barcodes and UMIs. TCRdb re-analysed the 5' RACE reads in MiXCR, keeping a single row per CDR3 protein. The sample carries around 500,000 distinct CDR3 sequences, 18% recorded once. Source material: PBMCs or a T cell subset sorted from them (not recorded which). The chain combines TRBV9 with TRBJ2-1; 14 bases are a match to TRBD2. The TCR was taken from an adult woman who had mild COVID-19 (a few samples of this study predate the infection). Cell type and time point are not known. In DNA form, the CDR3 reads TGTGCCAGCAGCGCTGGACTAGCGGGGGGCAATGAGCAGTTCTTC. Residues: CASSAGLAGGNEQFF.